These T cell receptor beta chains were read from a single sample in a study of vaccination effects on CD4 cells after COVID-19. Assay used: immunoSEQ multiplex PCR; TCRdb lists only in-frame clones, some missing. The table records about 66,000 clones, more than 60% of them present only once. These TCRs are of unknown antigen specificity. The sequencing used CD4+ T cells from PBMCs cultured without peptide, collected after COVID-19 vaccination. These receptors were taken from a human donor who received a COVID-19 vaccine. The CDR3 runs from the conserved cysteine through the conserved F or W. A D gene is named only where the DNA matches it firmly. Rows may omit the clone size; those that give it use once, few, many or a size class.

D gene	clone size	J gene	V gene	CDR3 protein	CDR3 DNA
NA	NA	TRBJ2-6	TRBV11-1	CASSLGGARGANVLTF	TGTGCCAGCAGCTTAGGAGGGGCCCGTGGGGCCAACGTCCTGACTTTC
TRBD1	NA	TRBJ2-5	TRBV4-1	CASSGYRGRKETQYF	TGCGCCAGCAGCGGTTACAGGGGGAGGAAGGAGACCCAGTACTTC
NA	once	TRBJ1-4	TRBV5-1	CASSLGRNLEKLFF	TGCGCCAGCAGCTTGGGACGCAATCTAGAAAAACTGTTTTTT
NA	few	TRBJ1-2	TRBV18	CASSPGGNHGYTF	TGTGCCAGCTCACCTGGCGGGAATCATGGCTACACCTTC
NA	NA	TRBJ1-1	TRBV5-1	CASSGDGYTEAFF	TGCGCCAGCAGCGGGGACGGATACACTGAAGCTTTCTTT
NA	NA	TRBJ2-3	TRBV9	CASSITDTQYF	TGTGCCAGCAGCATTACAGATACGCAGTATTTT
NA	NA	TRBJ2-5	TRBV5-1	CASSPGRTQETQYF	TGCGCCAGCAGCCCGGGACGGACCCAAGAGACCCAGTACTTC
NA	NA	TRBJ2-1	TRBV7-2	CASSLVASAREQFF	TGTGCCAGCAGCTTAGTTGCTAGCGCCCGCGAGCAGTTCTTC
TRBD1	NA	TRBJ2-1	TRBV7-7	CASSLTGVNEQFF	TGTGCCAGCAGTCTAACAGGGGTCAATGAGCAGTTCTTC
NA	NA	TRBJ2-5	TRBV5-1	CASSFSGTGAETQYF	TGCGCCAGCAGCTTTTCGGGGACGGGGGCAGAGACCCAGTACTTC
NA	NA	TRBJ1-1	TRBV19	CASSTAGSVGTEAFF	TGTGCCAGTAGTACAGCAGGGTCTGTGGGCACTGAAGCTTTCTTT
NA	NA	TRBJ2-3	TRBV15	CATSRVHTGGPLDTQYF	TGTGCCACCAGCAGGGTACATACGGGGGGCCCCCTCGATACGCAGTATTTT
TRBD1	NA	TRBJ1-1	TRBV2	CASSGRQGTNTEAFF	TGTGCCAGCAGCGGGAGACAGGGGACGAACACTGAAGCTTTCTTT
NA	NA	TRBJ1-5	TRBV2	CASSEGRGTQPQHF	TGTGCCAGCAGTGAAGGGAGGGGAACTCAGCCCCAGCATTTT
TRBD1	NA	TRBJ2-5	TRBV5-1	CASSLGTGGFETQYF	TGCGCCAGCAGCTTGGGGACAGGGGGCTTTGAGACCCAGTACTTC
NA	NA	TRBJ1-1	TRBV6-5	CASSPDRGETEAFF	TGTGCCAGCAGCCCAGATCGGGGAGAGACTGAAGCTTTCTTT
TRBD1	NA	TRBJ2-1	TRBV30	CAWGTGSYNEQFF	TGTGCCTGGGGGACAGGTTCCTACAATGAGCAGTTCTTC
NA	NA	TRBJ2-5	TRBV18	CASKGQSQETQYF	TGTGCCAGCAAGGGACAAAGTCAAGAGACCCAGTACTTC
TRBD2	NA	TRBJ2-1	TRBV5-1	CASSLVGTSPTHNEQFF	TGCGCCAGCAGCTTGGTCGGGACTAGTCCCACCCACAATGAGCAGTTCTTC
NA	NA	TRBJ2-5	TRBV2	CATTGTAGETQYF	TGTGCCACTACCGGGACAGCGGGAGAGACCCAGTACTTC
TRBD1	NA	TRBJ1-1	TRBV5-1	CASSSGQAYTEAFF	TGCGCCAGCAGCTCGGGACAGGCATACACTGAAGCTTTCTTT
NA	NA	TRBJ1-3	TRBV30	CAWSRIRGSSGNTIYF	TGTGCCTGGAGTCGCATCCGGGGCTCCTCTGGAAACACCATATATTTT
NA	NA	TRBJ2-3	TRBV6-5	CASRSRPSTDTQYF	TGTGCCAGCAGATCCAGGCCGAGCACAGATACGCAGTATTTT
TRBD2	NA	TRBJ2-5	TRBV24-1	CATSDLAGEGETQYF	TGTGCCACCAGTGATTTGGCGGGGGAGGGAGAGACCCAGTACTTC
TRBD2	NA	TRBJ2-3	TRBV24-1	CATSDPGLAGESDTQYF	TGTGCCACCAGTGACCCGGGACTAGCGGGGGAGTCAGATACGCAGTATTTT
NA	once	TRBJ1-2	TRBV19	CASRSPGGSYGYTF	TGTGCCAGTAGATCCCCCGGTGGTAGCTATGGCTACACCTTC
NA	few	TRBJ1-2	TRBV6-1	CASSDQGYGYTF	TGTGCCAGCAGTGATCAAGGCTATGGCTACACCTTC
TRBD1	once	TRBJ2-5	TRBV5-4	CASSLRTGGQETQYF	TGTGCCAGCAGCTTGAGGACAGGGGGACAAGAGACCCAGTACTTC
NA	NA	TRBJ1-2	TRBV18	CASSRRGNDGYTF	TGTGCCAGCTCACGCAGGGGAAACGATGGCTACACCTTC
NA	NA	TRBJ1-2	TRBV10-2	CASSEEEGPGVYYGYTF	TGCGCCAGCAGTGAGGAGGAAGGCCCAGGGGTTTACTATGGCTACACCTTC
NA	NA	TRBJ1-4	TRBV19	CASSMVISNEKLFF	TGTGCCAGTAGTATGGTCATCTCAAATGAAAAACTGTTTTTT
NA	NA	TRBJ2-3	TRBV5-1	CASSLGNPTSTDTQYF	TGCGCCAGCAGCTTGGGGAATCCTACCAGCACAGATACGCAGTATTTT
NA	few	TRBJ1-2	TRBV5-1	CASSFQENYGYTF	TGCGCCAGCAGCTTCCAGGAAAACTATGGCTACACCTTC
NA	NA	TRBJ1-1	TRBV2	CASSETNEGAREAFF	TGTGCCAGCAGTGAGACAAACGAAGGCGCGAGGGAAGCTTTCTTT
NA	NA	TRBJ1-2	TRBV2	CASSEETAGYTF	TGTGCCAGCAGTGAAGAGACAGCTGGCTACACCTTC
NA	NA	TRBJ2-2	TRBV28	CASSWGTFTGELFF	TGTGCCAGCAGTTGGGGAACCTTTACCGGGGAGCTGTTTTTT
NA	NA	TRBJ2-5	TRBV24-1	CATSDSQGGTPQETQYF	TGTGCCACCAGTGATTCCCAAGGGGGGACCCCTCAAGAGACCCAGTACTTC
TRBD1	few	TRBJ1-1	TRBV5-6	CASSLSGQGGTEAFF	TGTGCCAGCAGCTTGTCCGGACAGGGGGGGACTGAAGCTTTCTTT
NA	NA	TRBJ1-1	TRBV15	CATSMGRLNTEAFF	TGTGCCACCAGCATGGGACGGCTGAACACTGAAGCTTTCTTT
NA	NA	TRBJ2-1	TRBV9	CASKGSYNEQFF	TGTGCCAGCAAAGGGTCCTACAATGAGCAGTTCTTC
NA	few	TRBJ1-2	TRBV10-1	CASSESRPNYGYTF	TGCGCCAGCAGTGAGTCAAGGCCTAACTATGGCTACACCTTC
NA	NA	TRBJ1-4	TRBV5-5	CASSQDDEKLFF	TGTGCCAGCAGCCAAGACGATGAAAAACTGTTTTTT
TRBD1	once	TRBJ2-2	TRBV18	CASSGTGSAGELFF	TGTGCCAGCTCGGGGACAGGCTCGGCCGGGGAGCTGTTTTTT
NA	NA	TRBJ2-6	TRBV28	CASSLGGSGANVLTF	TGTGCCAGCAGCCTGGGAGGCTCTGGGGCCAACGTCCTGACTTTC
NA	few	TRBJ1-1	TRBV19	CASSRVNTEAFF	TGTGCCAGTAGCCGCGTCAACACTGAAGCTTTCTTT
TRBD1	NA	TRBJ1-6	TRBV6-6	CASRVRQGENSPLHF	TGTGCCAGCAGGGTAAGACAGGGGGAGAATTCACCCCTCCACTTT
NA	NA	TRBJ1-6	TRBV19	CASSILAGKDSPLHF	TGTGCCAGTAGTATATTGGCAGGGAAGGATTCACCCCTCCACTTT
NA	NA	TRBJ1-1	TRBV28	CATQGYQDTEAFF	TGTGCCACGCAGGGGTATCAGGACACTGAAGCTTTCTTT
NA	NA	TRBJ2-5	TRBV19	CASSASRGDQYF	TGTGCCAGTAGTGCCTCACGAGGGGATCAGTACTTC
NA	NA	TRBJ1-5	TRBV6-1	CASSEWDPQHF	TGTGCCAGCAGTGAATGGGATCCCCAGCATTTT
NA	NA	TRBJ1-1	TRBV7-3	CASSQRLNTEAFF	TGTGCCAGCAGCCAGCGCCTGAACACTGAAGCTTTCTTT
TRBD1	few	TRBJ1-1	TRBV5-1	CASSLGQGGTEAFF	TGCGCCAGCAGCTTGGGACAGGGGGGCACTGAAGCTTTCTTT
NA	NA	TRBJ1-1	TRBV14	CASSQDLRNTEAFF	TGTGCCAGCAGCCAAGATCTAAGGAACACTGAAGCTTTCTTT
NA	NA	TRBJ2-2	TRBV9	CASSVFSAGNGELFF	TGTGCCAGCAGCGTATTTTCTGCGGGGAACGGGGAGCTGTTTTTT
NA	NA	TRBJ1-1	TRBV27	CASSERSYTEAFF	TGTGCCAGCAGCGAAAGATCTTATACTGAAGCTTTCTTT